This TCR beta chain emerged from a study of identical twins. Whole-study findings and limits: Insertions ran lower in abundant cord blood beta clonotypes, though not in memory repertoires. Models underpredicted monozygotic twin sharing of out-of-frame TCR alpha. The same donors were not followed; conclusions instead depended on cross-sectional statistical analysis.

This clonotype was detected ten times or more. Its antigen is as yet unknown. TCRdb fed the 5' RACE reads into MiXCR, producing one record per CDR3 protein. Of a few hundred thousand distinct CDR3 sequences listed, roughly 9.9% are singletons. Trimming cost V 0 bases and J 4 bases; bases outside gene matches: 4. The germline CDR1 and CDR2 sequences are LGHNA and YSLEER. The CDR3 is 16 residues long. Healthy Caucasian individuals made up all the donors. This sample also belongs to another study, concerning yellow fever vaccine responses in identical twins.

The sequencing sample was made of PBMCs. The sequence was collected from a woman aged 18-29 years in good health. The rearrangement uses TRBV4-3 and TRBJ2-4; 9 bases are shared with TRBD1. As DNA, the CDR3 is TGCGCCAGCAGCCAAGATCTAGGGACAGGGAAAAACATTCAGTACTTC. It is translated as CASSQDLGTGKNIQYF.